These 19 T cell receptor beta chains share one sample of origin, sequenced in a study of blood T cell repertoires in COVID-19. Assay used: immunoSEQ multiplex PCR; TCRdb lists only in-frame clones, some missing. The data contain 84,000 or so clones, roughly 80% of them singletons. Sample: peripheral blood. These receptors were obtained from a human donor in a cohort sampled during active COVID-19.

The V call is TRBV5-5, the J call TRBJ1-6; D perhaps matches TRBD1 (6 bases). V lost 7 bases to trimming and J lost 2 bases, with 7 bases between them. Germline CDR1 SGHKS, CDR2 YYEKEE (reference sequence). This CDR3 comprises 13 residues. CDR3 nucleotide sequence: TGTGCCAGCCAGGGGCCCTATAATTCACCCCTCCACTTT. Amino acids: CASQGPYNSPLHF.

This clone appeared a few times. The V and J genes are TRBV15 and TRBJ1-2; 7 bases fit TRBD1. The CDR3 runs 16 residues. The germline V gene has CDR1 LNHNV and CDR2 YYDKDF (reference sequence). The ends lost 1 base at V and 8 bases at J; junction bases unmatched: 13. This chain's CDR3 is CATSRGPGTAGDGYTF. DNA for the CDR3: TGTGCCACCAGCAGAGGTCCCGGGACAGCCGGGGACGGCTACACCTTC.

J is TRBJ2-3 and V is TRBV7-9, with 7 positions matching TRBD2. The CDR3 covers 16 residues. Germline loops: CDR1 SEHNR, CDR2 FQNEAQ (reference sequence). With 4 bases clipped from V and 2 bases from J, the junction kept 9 bases outside the gene matches. The CDR3 sequence: CASSSRGLSFTDTQYF. The DNA for the CDR3 is TGTGCCAGCAGCTCACGGGGACTAAGTTTCACAGATACGCAGTATTTT.

V usage is TRBV5-6 and J usage is TRBJ2-7, with D perhaps TRBD2 (6 bases). The V gene lost 4 bases and the J gene lost 10 bases, with 24 bases spanning the gap. The CDR3 runs to 15 residues. The germline V gene has CDR1 SGHDT and CDR2 YYEEEE. DNA of the CDR3: TGTGCCAGCAGCAAGGGAATAGCGGCCCTTCGTAACCAGTACTTC. As protein: CASSKGIAALRNQYF.

This chain uses TRBV6-5 with TRBJ1-2; TRBD1 aligns across 8 bases. V shed 8 bases and J 8 bases; nucleotides not matched to a gene: 16. The CDR3 sequence is 15 residues long. CDR1 and CDR2 from the germline V gene are MNHEY and SVGAGI. The DNA of the CDR3 is TGTGCCAGCGGACGGACAGGGTTTACGGGTTTCGGCTACACCTTC. Amino acids: CASGRTGFTGFGYTF.

This clone came up once. The genes are TRBV7-2 and TRBJ1-5; 10 bases are a match to TRBD1. CDR1 is SGHTA and CDR2 is FQGNSA in the germline V gene. With 1 base clipped from V and 7 bases from J, the junction kept 7 bases outside the gene matches. The CDR3 runs 16 residues. CDR3 sequence reads: CASSLGTGGEGQPQHF. The CDR3 DNA reads TGTGCCAGCAGCTTAGGGACAGGGGGAGAGGGGCAGCCCCAGCATTTT.

V is TRBV27 and J is TRBJ1-6; D gene ambiguous. V lost 7 bases and J 4 bases, leaving 11 bases between the germline ends. The germline V gene has CDR1 MNHEY and CDR2 SMNVEV (reference sequence). The CDR3 runs 14 residues. The CDR3 protein is CASMSPEYNSPLHF. As DNA, the CDR3 is TGTGCCAGCATGTCCCCCGAGTATAATTCACCCCTCCACTTT.

This clone was counted only a few times. CDR3 nucleotides: TGTGCCAGCGGACCAGGGGGCATATCGTTCCCGAGCTACACCTTC. It translates to CASGPGGISFPSYTF. The chain has TRBV27 and TRBJ1-2; 8 nucleotides match TRBD1. CDR3 length equals 15 residues. V shed 8 bases, J shed 9 bases, and the junction held 17 bases outside the gene matches. Germline CDR1 is MNHEY and CDR2 is SMNVEV (reference sequence).

There are a few counts of this clone. The chain carries TRBV7-2 and TRBJ1-3; D may be TRBD1 (5 bases). V lost 7 bases and J lost 8, with 18 bases in between. Germline loops: CDR1 SGHTA, CDR2 FQGNSA. The CDR3 runs to 14 residues. The CDR3 DNA sequence: TGTGCCAGCAACCCTGGGGGAGGGAGGGACACCATATATTTT. Protein: CASNPGGGRDTIYF.

V is TRBV7-9 and J is TRBJ2-7; tentative D call: TRBD2 (5 bases). The CDR3 consists of 15 residues. The germline V gene encodes CDR1 SEHNR and CDR2 FQNEAQ (reference sequence). V lost 5 bases and J lost 6, with 20 bases in between. CDR3 DNA sequence: TGTGCCAGCAGCCTACTCATTTGGGGTGGGAGCGAGCAGTACTTC. Protein sequence: CASSLLIWGGSEQYF.

The chain links TRBV5-5 to TRBJ2-3, with a weak D call TRBD2 (6 bases). The CDR3 has 16 amino acids. V lost 0 bases and J 0 bases, leaving 11 bases between the germline ends. CDR1 SGHKS and CDR2 YYEKEE come from the germline V gene (reference sequence). CDR3 loop: CASSLGLALSTDTQYF. The CDR3 nucleotides are TGTGCCAGCAGCTTGGGGCTAGCGCTGAGCACAGATACGCAGTATTTT. Complete variable domain (other parts from reference TRBV5-5 and TRBJ2-3): DAGVTQSPTHLIKTRGQQVTLRCSPISGHKSVSWYQQVLGQGPQFIFQYYEKEERGRGNFPDRFSARQFPNYSSELNVNALLLGDSALYLCASSLGLALSTDTQYFGPGTRLTVL.

This clone was observed once. The chain links TRBV5-1 to TRBJ1-6, with 9 bases fitting TRBD1. CDR3 length: 15 residues. Germline CDR1 and CDR2: SGHRS and YFSETQ. V trimming: 0 bases; J trimming: 7 bases; junction bases outside the gene matches: 2. The DNA of the CDR3 is TGCGCCAGCAGCTTGGACGGACAGGGGAATTCACCCCTCCACTTT. Its translation is CASSLDGQGNSPLHF.

The chain carries TRBV30 and TRBJ2-7; TRBD1 agrees at 9 bases. From germline, CDR1 is GTSNPN and CDR2 SVGIG (reference sequence). Trimming at V came to 4 bases and at J to 7 bases, leaving 11 bases not matched to a gene. The CDR3 is 14 residues long. This CDR3 reads CAWTRDRDLGEQYF. The CDR3 bases are TGTGCCTGGACCCGGGACAGGGATCTCGGGGAGCAGTACTTC.

The CDR3 sequence: CATTGLVLGTEAFF. CDR3 bases: TGTGCCACAACAGGGTTAGTATTGGGAACTGAAGCTTTCTTT. The chain carries TRBV2 and TRBJ1-1; TRBD1 might be the D (6 bases). The CDR3 loop spans 14 amino acids. The germline CDR1 and CDR2 sequences are SNHLY and FYNNEI. V lost 10 bases and J 5 bases, leaving 20 bases between the germline ends.

The chain recombines TRBV6-6 with TRBJ2-7; a weak D match, TRBD1 (6 bases). CDR1 is MNHNY, CDR2 SVGAGI, per germline (reference sequence). CDR3 size: 16 residues. The V and J ends lost 0 bases and 2 bases respectively, with 14 bases between them. The CDR3 sequence: CASSYSTDSLTYEQYF. As DNA, the CDR3 is TGTGCCAGCAGTTACTCAACGGACAGCCTCACCTACGAGCAGTACTTC.

This sequence joins TRBV6-5 and TRBJ1-5, with D possibly matching TRBD1 (5 bases). Germline CDR1 is MNHEY and CDR2 is SVGAGI. Trimming stripped 4 bases from V and 0 bases from J, with 10 bases between. The CDR3 is 15 residues long. The CDR3 sequence: CASSLHRISNQPQHF. Written as DNA, the CDR3 is TGTGCCAGCAGTTTGCACAGGATTAGCAATCAGCCCCAGCATTTT.

The CDR3 is CASRAGTGYLDIQYF. CDR3 DNA sequence: TGTGCCAGCAGAGCTGGGACAGGGTATTTGGACATTCAGTACTTC. This chain links TRBV28 with TRBJ2-4, with TRBD1 identical over 9 bases. From germline, CDR1 is MDHEN and CDR2 SYDVKM. The CDR3 totals 15 residues. With 6 bases clipped from V and 8 bases from J, the junction kept 11 bases outside the gene matches.

The rearrangement joins TRBV15 to TRBJ1-4, with 10 nucleotides matching TRBD1. Germline CDR1 reads LNHNV; CDR2 reads YYDKDF (reference sequence). There are 15 residues in the CDR3. With 3 bases clipped from V and 8 bases from J, the junction kept 6 bases outside the gene matches. As DNA, the CDR3 is TGTGCCACCAGCAGGTGGACAGGGGGGTTAGAAAAACTGTTTTTT. Translating gives CATSRWTGGLEKLFF.

This chain joins TRBV28 and TRBJ1-6; 7 bases align to TRBD1. CDR3 length: 16 residues. Germline CDR1 is MDHEN and CDR2 is SYDVKM. V dropped 1 base and J dropped 5; count of bases not matched to a gene: 5. Here the CDR3 reads CASSLLGTANNSPLHF. In DNA form, the CDR3 reads TGTGCCAGCAGTTTATTAGGGACAGCAAATAATTCACCCCTCCACTTT.